Shown below are 10 T cell receptor beta chains from a single sample sequenced in a study of shared clonotypes between healthy human individuals. TCRdb keeps only in-frame clones here, not all; method: immunoSEQ multiplex PCR. The repertoire has about 1.5 million clones, approximately 97% of them found once; the top ten carry approximately 1%. What was sequenced was naive CD4+ T cells sorted from blood. Documented subset: CD45RA+ positively selected. Every receptor here comes from a man aged 25-45 years in good health.

The chain combines TRBV10-1 with TRBJ2-7; no clear D. Germline V CDR1 and CDR2: WNHNN, SYGVQD (reference sequence). With 3 bases removed from V and 5 bases from J, the gap between germline ends came to 14 bases. The CDR3 totals 14 residues. The DNA of the CDR3 is TGCGCCAGCAGTGAAGATTGGGTAAAGCACGAGCAGTACTTC. This translates into CASSEDWVKHEQYF.

The V call is TRBV6-1, the J call TRBJ1-2, with D unresolved. CDR1 and CDR2 (germline): MNHNS, SASEGT. The CDR3 runs 11 residues. Trimming removed 8 bases at V and 7 bases at J, with 11 bases between. The CDR3 protein is CASSSGRGYTF. The CDR3 nucleotides are TGTGCCAGCTCGAGCGGACGTGGCTACACCTTC.

CDR3 sequence reads: CASSGTGTSNQPQHF. The CDR3 coding sequence is TGTGCCAGCAGTGGAACAGGGACTAGCAATCAGCCCCAGCATTTT. The gene calls are TRBV28 and TRBJ1-5, with D possibly being TRBD1 (6 bases). The CDR3 has 15 residues. Germline values: CDR1 MDHEN, CDR2 SYDVKM. V lost 5 bases and J 0 bases, leaving 11 bases between the germline ends.

The chain employs TRBV15 and TRBJ2-5; 8 positions match TRBD1. Germline V gene lookup returns CDR1 LNHNV and CDR2 YYDKDF (reference sequence). The V and J ends lost 5 bases and 7 bases, in that order; junction bases with no gene match: 15. The CDR3 is made up of 16 amino acids. This CDR3 reads CATSVGKDRALLTQYF. The DNA of the CDR3 is TGTGCCACCAGCGTTGGGAAGGACAGGGCCCTTTTGACCCAGTACTTC.

The V call is TRBV30, the J call TRBJ2-7, with 9 bases matching TRBD2. With 6 bases clipped from V and 5 bases from J, the junction kept 5 bases outside the gene matches. CDR3 length equals 12 residues. Per germline, CDR1 GTSNPN and CDR2 SVGIG (reference sequence). The CDR3 spells CACLAGNHEQYF. In nucleotides, the CDR3 is TGTGCCTGCCTAGCGGGGAACCACGAGCAGTACTTC.

The CDR3 DNA is TGTGCCAGCAGCTTGCGGGACAACGAAAAACTGTTTTTT. Translated, it gives CASSLRDNEKLFF. The rearrangement links TRBV5-4 to TRBJ1-4; a weak D match, TRBD1 (6 bases). Germline loops: CDR1 SGHNT, CDR2 YYREEE (reference sequence). This CDR3 is built from 13 residues. V lost 1 base to trimming and J lost 8 bases, with 9 bases between them.

The chain carries TRBV7-2 and TRBJ1-2; no clear D. Germline assignment: CDR1 SGHTA and CDR2 FQGNSA. Trimming pared 5 bases from V and 4 bases from J, leaving 14 bases between. The CDR3 is 14 residues long. Here the CDR3 reads CASSPQSVLYGYTF. The CDR3 DNA reads TGTGCCAGCAGCCCACAAAGCGTACTCTATGGCTACACCTTC.

Here the CDR3 DNA reads TGTGCCAGCAGCTTCCCCTTGACGCGGAATGAGCAGTTCTTC. The encoded protein is CASSFPLTRNEQFF. The chain is built from TRBV7-9 and TRBJ2-1; no reliable D call. Germline V CDR1 and CDR2: SEHNR, FQNEAQ (reference sequence). Trimming stripped 3 bases from V and 7 bases from J, with 13 bases between. The CDR3 loop spans 14 amino acids.

The V and J genes are TRBV18 and TRBJ2-3; the D call may be TRBD1 or TRBD2 (6 bases each). The germline V gene encodes CDR1 KGHSH and CDR2 LQKENI. The length of the CDR3 is 17 residues. Trimming removed 3 bases at V and 3 bases at J, with 19 bases between. CDR3 sequence (DNA): TGTGCCAGCTCACCCCTTGGAGTCTGGAGGGGGACAGATACGCAGTATTTT. Translated, it gives CASSPLGVWRGTDTQYF.

This chain uses TRBV15 with TRBJ2-1; 7 bases map to TRBD2. The length of the CDR3 is 17 residues. The V gene's germline CDR1 is LNHNV and CDR2 YYDKDF (reference sequence). J gave up 3 bases and V 0 bases, and 8 bases lay outside the gene matches. This CDR3 is CATSRDLGRDFYNEQFF. The CDR3 DNA reads TGTGCCACCAGCAGAGATCTTGGGAGGGACTTCTACAATGAGCAGTTCTTC. Together with reference TRBV15 and TRBJ2-1, the CDR3 gives the full variable domain: DAMVIQNPRYQVTQFGKPVTLSCSQTLNHNVMYWYQQKSSQAPKLLFHYYDKDFNNEADTPDNFQSRRPNTSFCFLDIRSPGLGDTAMYLCATSRDLGRDFYNEQFFGPGTRLTVL.